A single T cell receptor (beta chain) is shown here with its context. Its antigen is currently unknown. This specimen belongs to a study of OX40 agonist ivuxolimab in advanced cancers. The wider study: Dose-escalation patients were diagnosed with hepatocellular carcinoma, melanoma, renal cell cancer or head and neck cancer.

V dropped 8 bases and J dropped 1 base, with 11 bases sitting between them. Germline V lookup: CDR1 SGHVS, CDR2 FQNEAQ. The CDR3 runs 13 residues. Broader study findings: Relative to CD4+ cells, CD8+ T cells on average had more expanded clones. Partial responders receiving 0.1-3.0 mg/kg showed among the lowest clonal expansion. There was clonal expansion of CD4+ and CD8+ blood T cells by week 6 at 0.1 to 3.0 mg/kg.

Assay used: immunoSEQ multiplex PCR; TCRdb lists only in-frame clones, some missing. The sample lists approximately 59,000 clones, around four fifths occurring once. The chain employs TRBV7-8 and TRBJ1-1; D gene unclear. Source: CD4+ or CD8+ T cells sorted from blood, taken in a trial of the OX40 agonist ivuxolimab. The receptor comes from an adult with an advanced solid tumor such as melanoma, head and neck, liver or kidney cancer. This CDR3 is CASGGIANTEAFF. The CDR3 bases are TGTGCCAGCGGCGGTATAGCGAACACTGAAGCTTTCTTT.